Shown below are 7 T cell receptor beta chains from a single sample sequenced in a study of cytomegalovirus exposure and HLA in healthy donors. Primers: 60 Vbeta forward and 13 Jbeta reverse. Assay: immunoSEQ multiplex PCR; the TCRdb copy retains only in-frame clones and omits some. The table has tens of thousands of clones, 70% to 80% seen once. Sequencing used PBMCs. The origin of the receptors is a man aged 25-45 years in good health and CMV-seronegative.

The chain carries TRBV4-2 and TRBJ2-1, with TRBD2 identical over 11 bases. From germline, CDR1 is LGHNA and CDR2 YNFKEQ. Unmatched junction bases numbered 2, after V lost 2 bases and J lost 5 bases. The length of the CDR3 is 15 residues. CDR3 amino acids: CASSQPGLADNEQFF. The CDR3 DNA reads TGTGCCAGCAGCCAACCGGGACTAGCGGACAATGAGCAGTTCTTC.

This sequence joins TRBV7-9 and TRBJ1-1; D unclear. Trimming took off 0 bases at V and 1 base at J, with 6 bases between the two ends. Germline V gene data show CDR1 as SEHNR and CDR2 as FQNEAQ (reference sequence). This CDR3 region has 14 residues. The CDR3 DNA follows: TGTGCCAGCAGCTTAGCGTATTCGAACACTGAAGCTTTCTTT. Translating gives CASSLAYSNTEAFF.

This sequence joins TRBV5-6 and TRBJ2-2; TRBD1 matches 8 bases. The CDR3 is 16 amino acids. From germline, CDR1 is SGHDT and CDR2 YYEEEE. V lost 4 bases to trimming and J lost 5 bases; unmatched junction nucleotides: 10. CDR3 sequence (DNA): TGTGCCAGCAGCCACCTCCGGGACAGGAGGACCGGGGAGCTGTTTTTT. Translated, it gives CASSHLRDRRTGELFF.

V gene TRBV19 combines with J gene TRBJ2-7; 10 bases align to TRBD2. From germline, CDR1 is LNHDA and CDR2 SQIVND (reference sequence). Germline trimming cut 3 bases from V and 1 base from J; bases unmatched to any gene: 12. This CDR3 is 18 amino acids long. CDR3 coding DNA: TGTGCCAGTAGTATGCACAGAACGCAGGGACTAGCGTCCTACGAGCAGTACTTC. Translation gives CASSMHRTQGLASYEQYF.

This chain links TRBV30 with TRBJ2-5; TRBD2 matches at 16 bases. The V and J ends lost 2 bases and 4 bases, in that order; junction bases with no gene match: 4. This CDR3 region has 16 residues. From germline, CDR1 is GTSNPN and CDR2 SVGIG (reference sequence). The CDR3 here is CAWSMGLAGGPETQYF. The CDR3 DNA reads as TGTGCCTGGAGTATGGGACTAGCGGGAGGGCCAGAGACCCAGTACTTC.

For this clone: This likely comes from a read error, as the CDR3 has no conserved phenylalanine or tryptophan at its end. CDR3 sequence (DNA): TGCGCCAGCAGTCAGGCCACCCAGCCGGGACAGGGGGCGGTAAGCTACGAGCAGTACCTC. Its translation is CASSQATQPGQGAVSYEQYL. This chain connects TRBV23-1 to TRBJ2-7; 12 nucleotides line up with TRBD1. TRBV23-1 carries the ORF label, with uncertain function. With 3 bases clipped from V and 3 bases from J, the junction kept 18 bases outside the gene matches. This CDR3 region has 20 residues.

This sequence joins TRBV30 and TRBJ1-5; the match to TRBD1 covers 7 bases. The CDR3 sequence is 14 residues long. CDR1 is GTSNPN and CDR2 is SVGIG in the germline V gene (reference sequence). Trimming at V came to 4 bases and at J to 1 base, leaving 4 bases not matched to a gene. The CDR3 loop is CAWTGQSSNQPQHF. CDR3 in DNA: TGTGCCTGGACGGGACAGTCGAGCAATCAGCCCCAGCATTTT.